This T cell receptor (beta chain) originates from a study of cytomegalovirus exposure and HLA in healthy donors. As for the donors, each was a healthy bone marrow donor. Nominal health characterized the donors when sampled, though unrecorded immune exposures were likely. Study results and caveats: Upon later analysis, TCR association rates were observed to vary by HLA locus, being highest for DRB1 and lowest for HLA-C. 87-base-pair reads could not separate some V segments, including TRBV6-2 and TRBV6-3.

With regard to this clone: Its antigen remains unknown.

Primers included in the PCR were 60 Vbeta and 13 Jbeta primers. TCRdb keeps only in-frame clones here, not all; method: immunoSEQ multiplex PCR. Altogether about 140,000 clones are present, approximately 63% being singletons, with the ten largest covering approximately 2.3%. The V segment lost 4 bases and the J segment 11 bases; nucleotides outside the gene matches: 12. CDR1 LGHNA and CDR2 YNFKEQ come from the germline V gene. The CDR3 loop spans 15 amino acids. This clonotype was obtained from a woman aged 55-75 years in good health and CMV-seropositive. This chain links TRBV4-2 with TRBJ1-1; 11 bases fit TRBD1. The sample was PBMCs. CDR3: CASSLKRGQGAPAFF. The CDR3 DNA sequence: TGTGCCAGCAGCCTCAAAAGAGGACAGGGGGCGCCGGCTTTCTTT.